The present entry profiles one T cell receptor beta chain with its context. Its antigen target is currently unknown. There are no base qualities to consult, and no much larger clone falls within one base. The immunoSEQ Assay, a bias-controlled multiplex PCR, was used to amplify TCRbeta CDR3 regions from genomic DNA. As for how the authors treated the data: The number of nucleated cells in each sample was estimated by amplification of reference gene primers within the assay. Sequence reads were collapsed and filtered to measure the absolute abundance of every unique TCRbeta CDR3 rearrangement. For each sample, productive Simpson clonality was calculated as the square root of Simpson's diversity index across productive rearrangements. The clones in this table, taken by TCRdb from immuneACCESS, are in-frame only. Not every clone is retained; where verified, under half of the shortfall comes from an unresolved V gene, and the cause of the rest is unknown. That table furnishes V, J and clone size, whereas the DNA furnished D and trimming. This sample gives some 380,000 clones in total; roughly four fifths of them show up just once. The top ten constitute 0.85% to 1.2% of the sample.

Collaborating institutions collected whole blood in K2EDTA tubes following their own protocols. For TCRbeta analysis, collaborators shipped samples in one of three forms: frozen whole blood, isolated PBMCs, or DNA extracted from either of those sample types. These data belong to a study of blood T cell repertoires in COVID-19 (dated by TCRdb to the early 2020s). Turning to the overall study: Samples covering the acute and convalescent phases of COVID-19 were provided by collaborators in the United States, Italy and Spain. The dataset comprised deeply sampled blood TCRbeta repertoires from subjects exposed to, actively infected with, or recovered from COVID-19. The repertoires were released in a freely available public database intended as a resource for research on the immune response to SARS-CoV-2. The sample metadata nearly always contained a de-identified subject ID, COVID-19 status, age in years and sex. The prospective study material was composed of cDNA or gDNA derived from T cells, B-cell-depleted T cells, or PBMCs. Samples were obtained from the ongoing ImmuneRACE study (first 160 participants) and from over 1,000 subjects provided by 6 global collaborators. HLA class I and class II types, where available, came from metadata supplied by the sample provider rather than from assay-based typing.

Its CDR3 holds 15 amino acids, cysteine through phenylalanine. The kept DNA is CDR3 alone, 45 bases in frame from the first base. CDR1 and CDR2, looked up from the germline V gene (reference sequence), are LGHDT and YNNKEL. Trimming removed 4 bases from V and 1 base from J, leaving 13 bases between the germline ends. Results the study describes overall, beyond this receptor: How much clinical and demographic metadata was included differed by source and by participant, and the metadata was provided uncurated.

This TCR derives from a human donor with acute or convalescent COVID-19. The donor label of this sample is uncertain. The chain is assembled from TRBV3-1 (or the pseudogene TRBV3-2) and TRBJ1-1, with the D gene call left open. The specimen sequenced was peripheral blood. The encoded CDR3 is CASSPLVLPNTEAFF. The sequence in DNA is TGTGCCAGCAGCCCCCTAGTGTTACCGAACACTGAAGCTTTCTTT.